The T cell receptor beta chain under discussion was sequenced for a study of Ad26.COV2.S vaccination and SARS-CoV-2 variants. Method: immunoSEQ multiplex PCR; TCRdb's copy keeps in-frame clones and lacks some. The table shows nearly 95,000 clones, with more than 65% occurring only once. The ends lost 5 bases at V and 7 bases at J; junction bases unmatched: 1. The CDR3 contains 12 residues. To note about this clone: What it recognizes is unknown.

Study-wide results and limits: It was vaccine recipients, not placebo recipients, who had the higher spike-specific TCR breadth. There was reportedly substantial breadth in spike-specific CD8+ and CD4+ T cell responses after vaccination. Using TCR breadth and depth analyses may have led to underestimated total T cell responses. Non-spike TCR breadth was similar in vaccine and placebo recipients.

Sequences were derived from peripheral blood, sampled after recovery from COVID-19. The receptor was derived from a human donor who had recovered from COVID-19. The chain combines TRBV12-3 or TRBV12-4 with TRBJ2-7; TRBD2 matches 11 bases. CDR3 amino acids: CASSRTSGEQYF. The CDR3 DNA is TGTGCCAGCAGTAGGACTAGCGGGGAGCAGTACTTC.